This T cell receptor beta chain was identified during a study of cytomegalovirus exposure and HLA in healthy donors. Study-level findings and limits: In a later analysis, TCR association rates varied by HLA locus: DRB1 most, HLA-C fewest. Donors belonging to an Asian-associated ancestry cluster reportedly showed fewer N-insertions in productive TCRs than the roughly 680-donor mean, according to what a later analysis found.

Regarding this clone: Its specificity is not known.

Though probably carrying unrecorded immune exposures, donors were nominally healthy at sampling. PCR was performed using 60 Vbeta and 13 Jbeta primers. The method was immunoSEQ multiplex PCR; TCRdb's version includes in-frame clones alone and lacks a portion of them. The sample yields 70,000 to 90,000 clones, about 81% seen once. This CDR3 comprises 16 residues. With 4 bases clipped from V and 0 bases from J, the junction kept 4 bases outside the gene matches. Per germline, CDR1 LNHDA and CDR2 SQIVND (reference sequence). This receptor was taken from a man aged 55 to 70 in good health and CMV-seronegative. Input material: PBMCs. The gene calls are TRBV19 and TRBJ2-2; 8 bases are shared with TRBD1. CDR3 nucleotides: TGTGCCAGTAGTAGACAGGGGATTACGAACACCGGGGAGCTGTTTTTT. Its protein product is CASSRQGITNTGELFF.